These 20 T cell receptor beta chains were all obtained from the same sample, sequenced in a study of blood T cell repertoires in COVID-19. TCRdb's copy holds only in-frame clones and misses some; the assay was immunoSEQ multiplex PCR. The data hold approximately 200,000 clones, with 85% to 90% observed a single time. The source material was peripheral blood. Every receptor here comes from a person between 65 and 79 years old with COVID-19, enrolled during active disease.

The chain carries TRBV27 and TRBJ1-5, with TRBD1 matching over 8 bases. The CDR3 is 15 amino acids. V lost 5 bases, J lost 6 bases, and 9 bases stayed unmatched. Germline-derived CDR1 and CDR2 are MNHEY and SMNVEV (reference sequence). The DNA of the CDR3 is TGTGCCAGCAGTCAACTGGGGCAGGGGGCTCAGCCCCAGCATTTT. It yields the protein CASSQLGQGAQPQHF.

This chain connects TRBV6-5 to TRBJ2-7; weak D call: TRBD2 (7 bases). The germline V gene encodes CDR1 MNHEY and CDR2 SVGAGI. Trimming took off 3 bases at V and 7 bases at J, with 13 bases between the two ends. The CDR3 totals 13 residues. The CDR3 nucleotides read TGTGCCAGCAGTTATCGGAGGGGGGGAGAGCAGTACTTC. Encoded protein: CASSYRRGGEQYF.

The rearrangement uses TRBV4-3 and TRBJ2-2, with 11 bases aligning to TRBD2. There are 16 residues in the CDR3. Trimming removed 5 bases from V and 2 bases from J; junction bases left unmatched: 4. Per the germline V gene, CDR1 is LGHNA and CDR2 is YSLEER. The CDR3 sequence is CASSYSGGVNTGELFF. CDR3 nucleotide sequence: TGCGCCAGCAGCTATAGCGGGGGGGTAAACACCGGGGAGCTGTTTTTT.

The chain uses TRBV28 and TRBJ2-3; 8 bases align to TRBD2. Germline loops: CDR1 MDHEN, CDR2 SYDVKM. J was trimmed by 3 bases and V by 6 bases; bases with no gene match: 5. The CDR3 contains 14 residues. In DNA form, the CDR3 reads TGTGCCAGCAGAATAGCGGGAAGAACAGATACGCAGTATTTT. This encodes CASRIAGRTDTQYF. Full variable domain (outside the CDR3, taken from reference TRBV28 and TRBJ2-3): DVKVTQSSRYLVKRTGEKVFLECVQDMDHENMFWYRQDPGLGLRLIYFSYDVKMKEKGDIPEGYSVSREKKERFSLILESASTNQTSMYLCASRIAGRTDTQYFGPGTRLTVL.

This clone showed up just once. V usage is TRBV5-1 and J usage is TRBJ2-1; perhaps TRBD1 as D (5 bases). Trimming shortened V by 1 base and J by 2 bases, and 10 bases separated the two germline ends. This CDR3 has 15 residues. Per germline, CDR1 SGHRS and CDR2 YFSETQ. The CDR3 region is CASSLRQDTYNEQFF. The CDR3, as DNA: TGCGCCAGCAGCTTGAGGCAGGACACCTACAATGAGCAGTTCTTC.

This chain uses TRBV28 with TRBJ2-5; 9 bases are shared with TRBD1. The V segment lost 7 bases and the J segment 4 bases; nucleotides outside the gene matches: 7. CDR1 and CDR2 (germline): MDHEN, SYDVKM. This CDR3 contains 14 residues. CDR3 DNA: TGTGCCAGCAACCTACAGGGGGCAGGAGAGACCCAGTACTTC. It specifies CASNLQGAGETQYF.

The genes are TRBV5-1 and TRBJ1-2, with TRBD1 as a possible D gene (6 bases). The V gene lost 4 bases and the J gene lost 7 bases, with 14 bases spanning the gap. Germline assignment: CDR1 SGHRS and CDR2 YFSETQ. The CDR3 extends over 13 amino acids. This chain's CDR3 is CASSPGGVSGYTF. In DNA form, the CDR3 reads TGCGCCAGCAGCCCTGGGGGCGTATCTGGCTACACCTTC.

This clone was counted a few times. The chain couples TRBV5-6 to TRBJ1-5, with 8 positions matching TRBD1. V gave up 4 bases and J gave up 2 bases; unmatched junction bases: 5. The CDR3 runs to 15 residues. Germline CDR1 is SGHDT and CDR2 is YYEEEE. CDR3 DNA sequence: TGTGCCAGCAGCGCTACAGGGGGGCGCAATCAGCCCCAGCATTTT. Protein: CASSATGGRNQPQHF.

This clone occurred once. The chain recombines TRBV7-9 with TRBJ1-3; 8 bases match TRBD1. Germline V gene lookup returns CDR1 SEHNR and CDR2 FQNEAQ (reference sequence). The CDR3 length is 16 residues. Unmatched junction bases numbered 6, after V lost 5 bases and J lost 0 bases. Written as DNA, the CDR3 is TGTGCCAGCAGCACCAACAGGGGGAGCTCTGGAAACACCATATATTTT. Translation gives CASSTNRGSSGNTIYF.

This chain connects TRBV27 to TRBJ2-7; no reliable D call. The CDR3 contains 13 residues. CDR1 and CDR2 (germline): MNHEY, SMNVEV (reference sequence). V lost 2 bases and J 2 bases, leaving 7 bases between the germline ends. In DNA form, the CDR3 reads TGTGCCAGCAGTTTAGTAGGAGCCTACGAGCAGTACTTC. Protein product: CASSLVGAYEQYF.

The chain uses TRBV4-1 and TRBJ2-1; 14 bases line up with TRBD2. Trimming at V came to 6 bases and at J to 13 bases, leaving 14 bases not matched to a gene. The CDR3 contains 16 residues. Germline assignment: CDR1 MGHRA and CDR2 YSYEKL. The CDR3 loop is CASRSPGTSGSSVQFF. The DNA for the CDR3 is TGCGCCAGCAGATCGCCGGGGACTAGCGGGAGTTCGGTTCAGTTCTTC.

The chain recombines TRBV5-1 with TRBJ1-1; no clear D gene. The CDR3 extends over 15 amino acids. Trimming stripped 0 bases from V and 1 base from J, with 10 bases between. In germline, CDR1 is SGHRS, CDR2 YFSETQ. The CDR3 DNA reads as TGCGCCAGCAGCTTGGTTTTGAGTGGGAACACTGAAGCTTTCTTT. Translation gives CASSLVLSGNTEAFF.

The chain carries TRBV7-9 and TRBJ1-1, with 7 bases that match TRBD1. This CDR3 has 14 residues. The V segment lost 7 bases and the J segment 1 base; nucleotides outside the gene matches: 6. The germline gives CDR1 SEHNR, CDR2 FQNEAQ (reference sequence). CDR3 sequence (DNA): TGTGCCAGCACCTCGGGACAGAGGAACACTGAAGCTTTCTTT. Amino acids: CASTSGQRNTEAFF. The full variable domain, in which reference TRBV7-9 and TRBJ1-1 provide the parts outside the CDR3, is DTGVSQNPRHKITKRGQNVTFRCDPISEHNRLYWYRQTLGQGPEFLTYFQNEAQLEKSRLLSDRFSAERPKGSFSTLEIQRTEQGDSAMYLCASTSGQRNTEAFFGQGTRLTVV.

The CDR3 loop is CACREDGFGELFF. CDR3 DNA: TGTGCCTGCCGGGAGGATGGGTTCGGGGAGCTGTTTTTT. V gene TRBV6-5 combines with J gene TRBJ2-2, with TRBD2 identical over 7 bases. V gave up 11 bases and J gave up 7 bases; unmatched junction bases: 10. The germline gives CDR1 MNHEY, CDR2 SVGAGI. This CDR3 has 13 amino acids.

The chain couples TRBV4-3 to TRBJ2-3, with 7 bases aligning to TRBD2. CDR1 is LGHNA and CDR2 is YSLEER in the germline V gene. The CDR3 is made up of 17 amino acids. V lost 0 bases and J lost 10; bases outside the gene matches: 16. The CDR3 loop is CASSQDQGGSPPRAQYF. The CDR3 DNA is TGCGCCAGCAGCCAAGATCAGGGCGGGAGCCCGCCAAGGGCGCAGTATTTT.

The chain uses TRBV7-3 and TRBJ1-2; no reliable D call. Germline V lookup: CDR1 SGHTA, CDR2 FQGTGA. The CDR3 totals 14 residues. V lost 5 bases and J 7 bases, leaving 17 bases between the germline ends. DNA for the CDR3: TGTGCCAGCAGCCAGGTCTTCATCGGAGGTGGCTACACCTTC. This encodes CASSQVFIGGGYTF.

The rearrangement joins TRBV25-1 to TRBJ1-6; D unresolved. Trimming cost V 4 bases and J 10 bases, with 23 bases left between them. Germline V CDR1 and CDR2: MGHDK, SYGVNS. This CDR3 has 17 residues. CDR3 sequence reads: CASSASVSTLFVSPLHF. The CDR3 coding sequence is TGTGCCAGCAGTGCTAGTGTATCTACCCTTTTCGTGTCACCCCTCCACTTT.

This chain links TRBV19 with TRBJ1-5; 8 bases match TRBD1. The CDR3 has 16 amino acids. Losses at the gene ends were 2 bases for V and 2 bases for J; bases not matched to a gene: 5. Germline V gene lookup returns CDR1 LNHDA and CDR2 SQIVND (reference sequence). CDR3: CASSISGTGGNQPQHF. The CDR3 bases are TGTGCCAGTAGTATATCCGGGACAGGAGGCAATCAGCCCCAGCATTTT.

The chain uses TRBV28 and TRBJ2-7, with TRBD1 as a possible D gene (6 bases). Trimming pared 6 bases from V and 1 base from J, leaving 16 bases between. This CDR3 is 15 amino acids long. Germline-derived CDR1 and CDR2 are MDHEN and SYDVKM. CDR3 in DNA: TGTGCCAGCAGCTTAACAGGGACCGTATCCTACGAGCAGTACTTC. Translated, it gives CASSLTGTVSYEQYF.

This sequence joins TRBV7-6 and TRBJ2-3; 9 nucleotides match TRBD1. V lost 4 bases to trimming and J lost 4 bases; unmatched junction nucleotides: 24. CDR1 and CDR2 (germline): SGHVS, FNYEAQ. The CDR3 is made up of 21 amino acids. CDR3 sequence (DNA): TGTGCCAGCAGCTCGGGACAGGGTAGCGGCGGACTAGATAGAGGTGCAGATACGCAGTATTTT. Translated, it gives CASSSGQGSGGLDRGADTQYF.